Listed here is a single T cell receptor beta chain. Its specificity is unknown. This specimen belongs to a study of graft-versus-host responses after intestinal transplantation. General study points: Recipient marrow held GvH clones, some first seen in ileum or blood.

Sequencing used immunoSEQ multiplex PCR; TCRdb keeps in-frame clones, though not all of them. This sample has about 89,000 clones, with roughly 91% found just once. The CDR3 loop spans 12 amino acids. The trim removed 5 bases at V and 0 bases at J, leaving 1 base unmatched. Germline CDR1 and CDR2: SQVTM and ANQGSEA. Sequenced here: unstimulated CD4+ T cells sorted from spleen or lymph node cells, sampled before intestinal transplant. This clonotype was sampled from a human donor who received an intestinal transplant. The gene calls are TRBV29-1 and TRBJ2-7; 7 bases align to TRBD1. CDR3 amino acids: CSVWDSSYEQYF. As DNA, the CDR3 is TGCAGCGTTTGGGACAGCTCCTACGAGCAGTACTTC.